Listed below are T cell receptor beta chains from one sample, sequenced in a study of control samples from healthy donors and cancer patients. Sequencing was performed with immunoSEQ multiplex PCR; in TCRdb, only in-frame clones are kept and a portion is missing. The profile shows 84,000 or so clones, 90% to 95% of them singletons. The sequencing input was blood. The receptors originated from a man under 40 in good health. Each CDR3 is given with its conserved first and last residue. Fields, in order: J gene, V gene, clone size, D gene, CDR3 DNA, CDR3 protein. A D gene is named only where the DNA matches it firmly. Size is stated for part of the rows, as once, few or many counts, or as a class when the clone is expanded.

J: TRBJ1-2; V: TRBV5-1; size: -; D: -; DNA: TGCGCCAGCAGCTTGGCGGGGGGGGCGGATGGCTACACCTTC; CDR3: CASSLAGGADGYTF
J: TRBJ2-7; V: TRBV15; size: -; D: -; DNA: TGTGCCACCAGCAGAGTTGACAGGACCTACGAGCAGTACTTC; CDR3: CATSRVDRTYEQYF
J: TRBJ2-3; V: TRBV28; size: -; D: TRBD2; DNA: TGTGCCAGCAGTTTTTCTAGTTTAGCGGGAGGGCCGCGAGATACGCAGTATTTT; CDR3: CASSFSSLAGGPRDTQYF
J: TRBJ1-1; V: TRBV6-5; size: few; D: -; DNA: TGTGCCAGCAGCCGCACTCCCATGAACACTGAAGCTTTCTTT; CDR3: CASSRTPMNTEAFF
J: TRBJ2-5; V: TRBV11-2; size: -; D: TRBD2; DNA: TGTGCCAGCTGGGCGGGAGAGGGCATGCGGACCCAGTACTTC; CDR3: CASWAGEGMRTQYF
J: TRBJ2-3; V: TRBV9; size: -; D: TRBD2; DNA: TGTGCCAGCAGCCCCCGTGGGGGGACTAGCGGGAGGCCAGAGAGCACAGATACGCAGTATTTT; CDR3: CASSPRGGTSGRPESTDTQYF
J: TRBJ2-2; V: TRBV5-4; size: -; D: -; DNA: TGTGCCAGCAGCTCATCAAAGGACGGTTACACCGGGGAGCTGTTTTTT; CDR3: CASSSSKDGYTGELFF
J: TRBJ1-1; V: TRBV19; size: -; D: -; DNA: TGTGCCAGTAGTAGGGAGACAGCGAACACTGAAGCTTTCTTT; CDR3: CASSRETANTEAFF
J: TRBJ2-5; V: TRBV4-2; size: -; D: -; DNA: TGTGCCAGCAGCCAAGGTGGCAGCGGAGGGGAGACCCAGTACTTC; CDR3: CASSQGGSGGETQYF
J: TRBJ2-6; V: TRBV7-3; size: -; D: -; DNA: TGTGCCAGCAGCTTAACTGGGGCCAACGTCCTGACTTTC; CDR3: CASSLTGANVLTF
J: TRBJ1-4; V: TRBV28; size: -; D: -; DNA: TGTGCCAGCACCGTCGGGGGAGGGTTTGAGGAAAAACTGTTTTTT; CDR3: CASTVGGGFEEKLFF
J: TRBJ2-7; V: TRBV7-9; size: few; D: -; DNA: TGTGCCAGCAGCTTAAGCCAGGGGCGTCACGAGCAGTACTTC; CDR3: CASSLSQGRHEQYF
J: TRBJ2-3; V: TRBV6-4; size: -; D: -; DNA: TGTGCCAGCAGACTCTTCGAGTCCACAGATACGCAGTATTTT; CDR3: CASRLFESTDTQYF
J: TRBJ2-3; V: TRBV2; size: -; D: TRBD2; DNA: TGTGCCAGCAGCCTAGCGGGAGGTGCTAGCACAGATACGCAGTATTTT; CDR3: CASSLAGGASTDTQYF